The 32 T cell receptor beta chains presented below share a single source sample, sequenced in a study of STAT3 mutations in large granular lymphocyte leukemia. Whole-study findings and limits: At least one immunodominant TCR beta clonotype appeared in every T-cell large granular lymphocyte leukemia patient.

TCRdb's table, derived via immunoSEQ multiplex PCR, lists solely in-frame clones and lacks some. The sample has 5,000 to 8,000 clones, approximately 54% seen once. Their antigens are not known. Material for sequencing was peripheral blood mononuclear cells. Receptors were obtained from a boy aged 10-17 years with T-cell large granular lymphocyte leukemia. Some clones in this sample may be carry-over from other donors' samples.

The V gene is TRBV27, the J gene TRBJ1-6; D not certain. CDR1 and CDR2 (germline): MNHEY, SMNVEV (reference sequence). The CDR3 has 15 residues. The germline V and J ends were trimmed by 5 bases and 0 bases, with 8 bases remaining between them. For the CDR3, the DNA is TGTGCCAGCAGTGATGGGGTCTCCTATAATTCACCCCTCCACTTT. This encodes CASSDGVSYNSPLHF.

This clone was seen only a few times. CDR3 nucleotide sequence: TGCGCCAGCAGTCGCAACACAGGGGAATTACCCTACGAGCAGTACTTC. This encodes CASSRNTGELPYEQYF. This chain links TRBV23-1 with TRBJ2-7, with 7 nucleotides matching TRBD1. TRBV23-1 is filed as an ORF, its function uncertain. V lost 4 bases and J lost 2; bases outside the gene matches: 11. The CDR3 has 16 amino acids.

V gene TRBV5-1 combines with J gene TRBJ2-5; either TRBD1 or TRBD2 may supply D (6 bases each). This CDR3 is 15 amino acids long. Germline CDR1 reads SGHRS; CDR2 reads YFSETQ. V was shortened by 2 bases and J by 5 bases, with 16 bases between the two germline ends. The CDR3 here is CASSLYGGREETQYF. The CDR3 DNA is TGCGCCAGCAGCTTATACGGGGGCAGGGAGGAGACCCAGTACTTC. The full variable domain, rest sourced from reference TRBV5-1 and TRBJ2-5, is KAGVTQTPRYLIKTRGQQVTLSCSPISGHRSVSWYQQTPGQGLQFLFEYFSETQRNKGNFPGRFSGRQFSNSRSEMNVSTLELGDSALYLCASSLYGGREETQYFGPGTRLLVL.

This chain joins TRBV6-6 and TRBJ1-1; 9 bases line up with TRBD1. V shed 6 bases, J shed 7 bases, and the junction held 9 bases outside the gene matches. This CDR3 comprises 14 residues. CDR1 and CDR2 from the germline V gene are MNHNY and SVGAGI (reference sequence). The CDR3 is CASSLTTGGGEAFF. The CDR3 DNA is TGTGCCAGCAGCCTTACTACAGGGGGCGGTGAAGCTTTCTTT.

This chain joins TRBV6-1 and TRBJ2-5, with a weak D call TRBD1 (7 bases). Per the germline V gene, CDR1 is MNHNS and CDR2 is SASEGT. The CDR3 is made up of 15 amino acids. Trimming removed 5 bases from V and 2 bases from J, with 15 bases in between. The CDR3 reads CASSSTGRLQETQYF. CDR3 coding DNA: TGTGCCAGCAGTTCGACAGGGAGGCTACAAGAGACCCAGTACTTC.

The V call is TRBV5-1, the J call TRBJ2-7; 7 positions match TRBD2. CDR1 is SGHRS and CDR2 is YFSETQ in the germline V gene. The CDR3 length is 14 residues. J lost 5 bases, V lost 2 bases, and 7 bases had no gene match. The CDR3: CASSFSREIHEQYF. Here the CDR3 DNA reads TGCGCCAGCAGCTTTTCGCGGGAGATCCACGAGCAGTACTTC.

J is TRBJ1-5 and V is TRBV30, with D perhaps TRBD1 (5 bases). V was clipped by 4 bases and J by 8 bases, with 15 bases between them. The CDR3 sequence is 13 residues long. CDR1 is GTSNPN, CDR2 SVGIG, per germline (reference sequence). CDR3 sequence reads: CAWTVGLGEPQHF. The CDR3 DNA sequence: TGTGCCTGGACCGTGGGTCTGGGGGAGCCCCAGCATTTT.

The chain joins TRBV6-5 to TRBJ2-7, with D tentatively TRBD1 (5 bases). Trimming shortened V by 0 bases and J by 5 bases, and 14 bases separated the two germline ends. The germline CDR1 and CDR2 sequences are MNHEY and SVGAGI. The CDR3 spans 15 residues. CDR3 DNA sequence: TGTGCCAGCAGTTACTCGGTGGACACCACCAACGAGCAGTACTTC. It yields the protein CASSYSVDTTNEQYF.

The rearrangement joins TRBV15 to TRBJ2-7, with TRBD2 as a possible D gene (7 bases). The CDR3 totals 15 residues. Germline loops: CDR1 LNHNV, CDR2 YYDKDF (reference sequence). V shed 0 bases and J shed 0 bases, with 9 bases lying between them. In nucleotides, the CDR3 is TGTGCCACCAGCAGAGAGGGGGGGCCCTCCTACGAGCAGTACTTC. Amino acids: CATSREGGPSYEQYF. Full variable domain (missing parts from reference TRBV15 and TRBJ2-7): DAMVIQNPRYQVTQFGKPVTLSCSQTLNHNVMYWYQQKSSQAPKLLFHYYDKDFNNEADTPDNFQSRRPNTSFCFLDIRSPGLGDTAMYLCATSREGGPSYEQYFGPGTRLTVT.

This rearrangement joins TRBV29-1 to TRBJ2-3; 16 bases are shared with TRBD2. The CDR3 extends over 18 amino acids. V was pared by 5 bases and J by 3 bases, with 11 bases of the junction left unmatched. CDR1 is SQVTM, CDR2 ANQGSEA, per germline. Here the CDR3 DNA reads TGCAGCGTTTCCTCCGGGACTAGCGGGAGGGATTGGACAGATACGCAGTATTTT. Translating it yields CSVSSGTSGRDWTDTQYF.

This clone has only a few counts. The V gene is TRBV28, the J gene TRBJ1-1; D is unclear. The CDR3 loop spans 13 amino acids. V lost 3 bases to trimming and J lost 4 bases, with 9 bases between them. Germline CDR1 and CDR2: MDHEN and SYDVKM. The CDR3 DNA reads as TGTGCCAGCAGTTTTTTCTGGAGCACTGAAGCTTTCTTT. Translated, it gives CASSFFWSTEAFF.

The rearrangement links TRBV30 to TRBJ2-5; unclear D gene. V lost 2 bases, J lost 1 base, and 2 bases lay in between. This CDR3 has 11 residues. Germline CDR1 and CDR2: GTSNPN and SVGIG (reference sequence). In DNA, the CDR3 is TGTGCCTGGAGTATCCAAGAGACCCAGTACTTC. This codes for CAWSIQETQYF.

This clone is a singleton in its sample. The chain joins TRBV18 to TRBJ1-1; no clear D gene. Germline CDR1 is KGHSH and CDR2 is LQKENI. The CDR3 is made up of 13 amino acids. V was shortened by 3 bases and J by 3 bases, with 8 bases between the two germline ends. CDR3 protein: CASSPQGYTEAFF. In nucleotides, the CDR3 is TGTGCCAGCTCACCGCAAGGTTACACTGAAGCTTTCTTT.

This sequence joins TRBV6-1 and TRBJ2-1; TRBD1 matches at 11 bases. V gave up 6 bases and J gave up 9 bases; unmatched junction bases: 4. Germline-derived CDR1 and CDR2 are MNHNS and SASEGT. This CDR3 spans 13 amino acids. CDR3 DNA sequence: TGTGCCAGCAGATCCGGGACAGGGGGTGAGCAGTTCTTC. Translating gives CASRSGTGGEQFF.

The chain combines TRBV6-5 with TRBJ2-7; TRBD2 aligns across 8 bases. In germline, CDR1 is MNHEY, CDR2 SVGAGI. V lost 6 bases to trimming and J lost 2 bases; unmatched junction nucleotides: 3. The CDR3 runs to 13 residues. The CDR3 DNA follows: TGTGCCAGCAGGTCTAGCGGGCCCTACGAGCAGTACTTC. It translates to CASRSSGPYEQYF.

The chain recombines TRBV5-1 with TRBJ2-5; unclear D gene. Looked up from germline, CDR1 is SGHRS and CDR2 is YFSETQ. The CDR3 has 13 residues. The germline V and J ends were trimmed by 2 bases and 3 bases, with 8 bases remaining between them. The CDR3 sequence: CASSFEWEETQYF. CDR3 DNA: TGCGCCAGCAGCTTCGAGTGGGAAGAGACCCAGTACTTC.

This clone has a handful of counts. This chain joins TRBV5-1 and TRBJ1-6, with D perhaps matching TRBD1 (5 bases). Trimming cost V 6 bases and J 5 bases, with 18 bases left between them. Per germline, CDR1 SGHRS and CDR2 YFSETQ. This CDR3 has 16 amino acids. CDR3 sequence: CASTSRGLGDNSPLHF. As DNA, the CDR3 is TGCGCCAGCACCTCCCGAGGACTAGGGGATAATTCACCCCTCCACTTT. The whole variable domain, remainder taken from reference TRBV5-1 and TRBJ1-6, is KAGVTQTPRYLIKTRGQQVTLSCSPISGHRSVSWYQQTPGQGLQFLFEYFSETQRNKGNFPGRFSGRQFSNSRSEMNVSTLELGDSALYLCASTSRGLGDNSPLHFGNGTRLTVT.

The genes are TRBV5-1 and TRBJ2-5; D is perhaps TRBD2 (5 bases). With 1 base removed from V and 1 base from J, the gap between germline ends came to 8 bases. This CDR3 has 14 amino acids. Germline V gives CDR1 SGHRS, CDR2 YFSETQ. CDR3 protein: CASSLLATQETQYF. DNA of the CDR3: TGCGCCAGCAGCTTGTTAGCGACCCAAGAGACCCAGTACTTC.

The chain is built from TRBV18 and TRBJ1-1; 12 nucleotides line up with TRBD1. V was clipped by 0 bases and J by 4 bases; unmatched bases: 12. The germline CDR1 and CDR2 sequences are KGHSH and LQKENI. There are 19 residues in the CDR3. The DNA for the CDR3 is TGTGCCAGCTCACCACCCTTACGGGACAGGGGGCTATTGAGCACTGAAGCTTTCTTT. Amino acids: CASSPPLRDRGLLSTEAFF.

This clone is categorized as medium-sized. This CDR3 reads CASSQERGAQETQYF. CDR3 nucleotide sequence: TGTGCCAGCAGCCAAGAGCGGGGGGCGCAAGAGACCCAGTACTTC. This chain connects TRBV4-2 to TRBJ2-5; 8 nucleotides agree with TRBD2. The CDR3 has 15 amino acids. The V gene end was trimmed by 0 bases and the J gene end by 2 bases; junction bases not matched to a gene: 2. CDR1 is LGHNA, CDR2 YNFKEQ, per germline.

This chain uses TRBV30 with TRBJ1-4; D gene uncertain. The ends were cut back, 6 bases at V and 7 bases at J, with 12 bases in the middle. Per germline, CDR1 GTSNPN and CDR2 SVGIG (reference sequence). The CDR3 runs 12 residues. For the CDR3, the DNA is TGTGCCTGCTCGGGAGAGATTGAAAAACTGTTTTTT. Translation: CACSGEIEKLFF.

By sample share, this clone is medium-sized. V gene TRBV4-2 combines with J gene TRBJ2-6, with TRBD2 matching over 11 bases. The junction had 7 bases not matched to a gene; V was cut back by 0 bases and J by 0 bases. The CDR3 spans 20 residues. Germline CDR1 and CDR2: LGHNA and YNFKEQ. This CDR3 is CASSQDEASGGYSGANVLTF. The CDR3 DNA reads TGTGCCAGCAGCCAAGATGAGGCTAGCGGGGGGTACTCTGGGGCCAACGTCCTGACTTTC.

The V and J genes are TRBV28 and TRBJ2-7; 9 nucleotides line up with TRBD2. After removal of 3 bases from V and 1 base from J, the junction contained 4 bases not matched to a gene. The CDR3 spans 15 residues. The V gene's germline CDR1 is MDHEN and CDR2 SYDVKM. As DNA, the CDR3 is TGTGCCAGCAGTTTCCGACTAGCGGCTTCCTACGAGCAGTACTTC. Its protein is CASSFRLAASYEQYF. Combining the CDR3 with reference TRBV28 and TRBJ2-7 gives the whole variable domain DVKVTQSSRYLVKRTGEKVFLECVQDMDHENMFWYRQDPGLGLRLIYFSYDVKMKEKGDIPEGYSVSREKKERFSLILESASTNQTSMYLCASSFRLAASYEQYFGPGTRLTVT.

The sample holds one count of this clone. This rearrangement joins TRBV5-1 to TRBJ2-1; 9 bases are shared with TRBD2. The CDR3 covers 16 residues. The junction had 9 bases not matched to a gene; V was cut back by 5 bases and J by 3 bases. Germline CDR1 SGHRS, CDR2 YFSETQ. CDR3: CASRFLAGENYNEQFF. The CDR3 bases are TGCGCCAGCAGATTCTTAGCGGGAGAAAACTACAATGAGCAGTTCTTC. Filled out from reference TRBV5-1 and TRBJ2-1, the complete variable domain reads KAGVTQTPRYLIKTRGQQVTLSCSPISGHRSVSWYQQTPGQGLQFLFEYFSETQRNKGNFPGRFSGRQFSNSRSEMNVSTLELGDSALYLCASRFLAGENYNEQFFGPGTRLTVL.

This clone was detected once. J is TRBJ2-1 and V is TRBV10-3; 10 bases agree with TRBD1. This CDR3 region has 16 residues. Germline-derived CDR1 and CDR2 are ENHRY and SYGVKD. V shed 3 bases, J shed 6 bases, and the junction held 8 bases outside the gene matches. The CDR3 reads CAISDPPGQGLNEQFF. The CDR3 region has the DNA TGTGCCATCAGTGATCCTCCGGGACAGGGGCTCAATGAGCAGTTCTTC.

J is TRBJ2-7 and V is TRBV7-8; TRBD1 aligns across 8 bases. Germline V gene lookup returns CDR1 SGHVS and CDR2 FQNEAQ. The CDR3 totals 16 residues. Losses at the gene ends were 3 bases for V and 4 bases for J; bases not matched to a gene: 11. The CDR3 region is CASSLLGAGGRYEQYF. CDR3 nucleotide sequence: TGTGCCAGCAGCTTGTTAGGCGCAGGGGGCAGGTACGAGCAGTACTTC. Supplemented by reference TRBV7-8 and TRBJ2-7, the full variable domain reads GAGVSQSPRYKVAKRGQDVALRCDPISGHVSLFWYQQALGQGPEFLTYFQNEAQLDKSGLPSDRFFAERPEGSVSTLKIQRTQQEDSAVYLCASSLLGAGGRYEQYFGPGTRLTVT.

This chain uses TRBV27 with TRBJ1-2, with D possibly TRBD1 on 5 matching bases. The CDR3 consists of 15 residues. Trimming left V 3 bases short and J 3 bases short, with 14 bases between. Germline V gene lookup returns CDR1 MNHEY and CDR2 SMNVEV (reference sequence). This chain's CDR3 is CASSFTGGLYYGYTF. The CDR3 nucleotides read TGTGCCAGCAGTTTTACGGGGGGTCTGTACTATGGCTACACCTTC.

V is TRBV6-5 and J is TRBJ2-7, with 10 bases aligning to TRBD2. Germline V gives CDR1 MNHEY, CDR2 SVGAGI. This CDR3 has 12 amino acids. V was clipped by 7 bases and J by 6 bases; unmatched bases: 3. The CDR3, as DNA: TGTGCCAGCACCGCTAGCGGGGGCGAGCAGTACTTC. Translating gives CASTASGGEQYF.

This chain links TRBV5-1 with TRBJ2-7, with TRBD1 matching over 9 bases. This CDR3 contains 15 residues. Germline V CDR1 and CDR2: SGHRS, YFSETQ. Trimming removed 4 bases from V and 6 bases from J; junction bases left unmatched: 11. The CDR3: CASSPGDRAVGEQYF. The CDR3 region has the DNA TGCGCCAGCAGCCCAGGGGACAGGGCTGTGGGCGAGCAGTACTTC.

The rearrangement uses TRBV5-4 and TRBJ1-5; the D is unclear. The germline CDR1 and CDR2 sequences are SGHNT and YYREEE (reference sequence). The CDR3 is made up of 14 amino acids. V was trimmed by 0 bases and J by 4 bases, leaving 8 bases between them. This CDR3 reads CASSLAGSNQPQHF. CDR3 sequence (DNA): TGTGCCAGCAGCTTGGCCGGGTCGAATCAGCCCCAGCATTTT.

J is TRBJ1-2 and V is TRBV29-1; perhaps TRBD1 as D (6 bases). The V gene's germline CDR1 is SQVTM and CDR2 ANQGSEA. Between the trimmed V and J ends, which lost 4 bases and 4 bases, there was a span of 13 bases. This CDR3 comprises 13 residues. The CDR3 nucleotides are TGCAGCGTTGCCCCGGGGGGCATCTATGGCTACACCTTC. Translated, it gives CSVAPGGIYGYTF.

This clone was picked up a small number of times. Written as DNA, the CDR3 is TGTGCCAGTAGTGCTACGACAGGGGCCTCCTACGAGCAGTACTTC. Its protein product is CASSATTGASYEQYF. This rearrangement joins TRBV19 to TRBJ2-7; TRBD1 matches at 8 bases. The CDR3 runs 15 residues. The V gene end was trimmed by 5 bases and the J gene end by 0 bases; junction bases not matched to a gene: 6. Germline CDR1 is LNHDA and CDR2 is SQIVND (reference sequence).